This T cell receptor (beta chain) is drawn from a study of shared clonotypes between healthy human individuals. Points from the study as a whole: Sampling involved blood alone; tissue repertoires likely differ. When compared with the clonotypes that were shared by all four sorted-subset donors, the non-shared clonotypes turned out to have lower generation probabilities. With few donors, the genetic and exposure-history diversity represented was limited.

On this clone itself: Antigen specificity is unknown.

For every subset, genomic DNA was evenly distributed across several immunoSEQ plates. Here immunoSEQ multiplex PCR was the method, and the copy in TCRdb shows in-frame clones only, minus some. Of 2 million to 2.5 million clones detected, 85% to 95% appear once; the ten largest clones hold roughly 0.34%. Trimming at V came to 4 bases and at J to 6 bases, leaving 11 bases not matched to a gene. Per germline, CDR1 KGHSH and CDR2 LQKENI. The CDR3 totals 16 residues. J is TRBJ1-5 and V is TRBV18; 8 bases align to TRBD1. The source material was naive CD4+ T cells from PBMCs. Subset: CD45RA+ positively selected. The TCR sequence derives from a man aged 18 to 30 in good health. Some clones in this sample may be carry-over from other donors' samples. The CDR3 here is CASSLGQGLTSQPQHF. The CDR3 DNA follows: TGTGCCAGCTCACTTGGACAGGGCCTCACTAGTCAGCCCCAGCATTTT.